This T cell receptor beta chain was obtained from a study of cytomegalovirus exposure and HLA in healthy donors. This PCR relied on a set of 60 Vbeta primers and 13 Jbeta primers. The repertoire was sequenced with immunoSEQ multiplex PCR; TCRdb's copy has only in-frame clones and lacks some. The sample has 85,000 to 110,000 clones, about 77% seen once. CDR3 length: 14 residues. CDR1 is SGHDN and CDR2 is FVKESK in the germline V gene. The trim removed 2 bases at V and 5 bases at J, leaving 5 bases unmatched. The chain is built from TRBV14 and TRBJ2-5; 7 bases map to TRBD2. This clonotype originated in a woman between 18 and 30 years old in good health and CMV-seropositive. The sample taken for sequencing was PBMCs. CDR3 bases: TGTGCCAGCAGCCAACAGGGAGGGCCGGAGACCCAGTACTTC. Residues: CASSQQGGPETQYF.